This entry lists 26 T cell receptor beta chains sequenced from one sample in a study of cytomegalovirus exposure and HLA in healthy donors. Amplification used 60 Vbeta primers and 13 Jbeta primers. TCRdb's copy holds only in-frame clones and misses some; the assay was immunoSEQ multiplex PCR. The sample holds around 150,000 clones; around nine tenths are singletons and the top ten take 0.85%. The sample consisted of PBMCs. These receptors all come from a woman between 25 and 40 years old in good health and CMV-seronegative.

The CDR3 region has the DNA TGCGCCAGCAGCCAAGATGTTGGGGGGATTAACTATGGCTACACCTTC. The encoded protein is CASSQDVGGINYGYTF. J is TRBJ1-2 and V is TRBV4-3; a weak D match, TRBD1 (5 bases). CDR1 is LGHNA, CDR2 YSLEER, per germline. This CDR3 comprises 16 residues. Trimming removed 0 bases at V and 1 base at J, with 12 bases between.

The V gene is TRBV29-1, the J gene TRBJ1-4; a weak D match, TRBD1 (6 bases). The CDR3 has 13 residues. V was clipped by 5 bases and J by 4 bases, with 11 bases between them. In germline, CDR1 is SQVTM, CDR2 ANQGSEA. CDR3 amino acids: CSVWDIFNEKLFF. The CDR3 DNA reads TGCAGCGTTTGGGACATCTTTAATGAAAAACTGTTTTTT. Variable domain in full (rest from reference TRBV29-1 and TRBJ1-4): SAVISQKPSRDICQRGTSLTIQCQVDSQVTMMFWYRQQPGQSLTLIATANQGSEATYESGFVIDKFPISRPNLTFSTLTVSNMSPEDSSIYLCSVWDIFNEKLFFGSGTQLSVL.

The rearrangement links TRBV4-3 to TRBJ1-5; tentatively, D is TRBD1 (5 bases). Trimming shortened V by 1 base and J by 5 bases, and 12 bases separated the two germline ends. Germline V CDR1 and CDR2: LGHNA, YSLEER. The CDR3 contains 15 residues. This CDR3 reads CASSQVRRADQPQHF. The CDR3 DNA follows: TGCGCCAGCAGCCAAGTTCGCAGGGCCGATCAGCCCCAGCATTTT.

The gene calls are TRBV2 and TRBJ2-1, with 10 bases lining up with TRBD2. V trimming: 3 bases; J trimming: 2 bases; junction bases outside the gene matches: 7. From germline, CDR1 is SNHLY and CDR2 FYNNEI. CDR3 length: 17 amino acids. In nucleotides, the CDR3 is TGTGCCAGCAGTGAGATGGGACTAGCGAGCCCCTACAATGAGCAGTTCTTC. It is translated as CASSEMGLASPYNEQFF.

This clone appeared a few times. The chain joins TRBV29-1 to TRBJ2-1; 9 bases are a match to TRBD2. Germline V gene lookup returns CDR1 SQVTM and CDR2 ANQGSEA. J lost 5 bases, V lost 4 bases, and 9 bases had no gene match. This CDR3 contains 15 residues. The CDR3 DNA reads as TGCAGCGTTGGCGGCGGGGGGGCATTTGACAATGAGCAGTTCTTC. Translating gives CSVGGGGAFDNEQFF.

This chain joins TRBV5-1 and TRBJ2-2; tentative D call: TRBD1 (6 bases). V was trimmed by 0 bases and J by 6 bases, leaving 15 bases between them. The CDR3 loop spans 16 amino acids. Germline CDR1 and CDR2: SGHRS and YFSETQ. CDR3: CASSLGQGSLAGELFF. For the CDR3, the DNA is TGCGCCAGCAGCTTGGGGCAGGGGTCCTTGGCCGGGGAGCTGTTTTTT.

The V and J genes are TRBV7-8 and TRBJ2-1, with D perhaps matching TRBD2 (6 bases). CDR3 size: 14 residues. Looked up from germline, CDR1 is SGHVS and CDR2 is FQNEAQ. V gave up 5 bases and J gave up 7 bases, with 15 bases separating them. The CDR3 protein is CASSPRLDRNEQFF. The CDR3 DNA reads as TGTGCCAGCAGCCCGCGACTAGATAGGAATGAGCAGTTCTTC. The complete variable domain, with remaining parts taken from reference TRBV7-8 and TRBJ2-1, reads GAGVSQSPRYKVAKRGQDVALRCDPISGHVSLFWYQQALGQGPEFLTYFQNEAQLDKSGLPSDRFFAERPEGSVSTLKIQRTQQEDSAVYLCASSPRLDRNEQFFGPGTRLTVL.

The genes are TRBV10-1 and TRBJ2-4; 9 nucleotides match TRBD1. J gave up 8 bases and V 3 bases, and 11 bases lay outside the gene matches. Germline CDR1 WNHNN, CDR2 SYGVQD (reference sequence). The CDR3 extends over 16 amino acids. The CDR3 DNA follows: TGCGCCAGCAGTGACGTTAGGGGACAGGGTACGGACATTCAGTACTTC. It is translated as CASSDVRGQGTDIQYF.

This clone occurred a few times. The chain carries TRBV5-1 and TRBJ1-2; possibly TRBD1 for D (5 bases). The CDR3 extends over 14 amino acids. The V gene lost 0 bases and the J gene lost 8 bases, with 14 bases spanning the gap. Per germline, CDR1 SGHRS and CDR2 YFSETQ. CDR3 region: CASSLALGEGGYTF. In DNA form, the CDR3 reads TGCGCCAGCAGCTTGGCCTTAGGGGAAGGCGGCTACACCTTC.

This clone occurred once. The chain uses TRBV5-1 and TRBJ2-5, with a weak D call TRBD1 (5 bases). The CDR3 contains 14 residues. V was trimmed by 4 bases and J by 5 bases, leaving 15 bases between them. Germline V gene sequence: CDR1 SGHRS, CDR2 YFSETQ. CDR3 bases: TGCGCCAGCAGCCAGCTGACAGCTGGGGAGACCCAGTACTTC. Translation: CASSQLTAGETQYF.

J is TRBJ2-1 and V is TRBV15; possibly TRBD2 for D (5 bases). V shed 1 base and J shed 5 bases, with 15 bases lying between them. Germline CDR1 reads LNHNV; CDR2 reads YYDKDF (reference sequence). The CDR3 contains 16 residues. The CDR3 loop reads CATSRVRLADNNEQFF. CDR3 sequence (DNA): TGTGCCACCAGCAGAGTAAGGCTAGCAGACAACAATGAGCAGTTCTTC. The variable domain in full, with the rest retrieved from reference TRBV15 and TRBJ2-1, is DAMVIQNPRYQVTQFGKPVTLSCSQTLNHNVMYWYQQKSSQAPKLLFHYYDKDFNNEADTPDNFQSRRPNTSFCFLDIRSPGLGDTAMYLCATSRVRLADNNEQFFGPGTRLTVL.

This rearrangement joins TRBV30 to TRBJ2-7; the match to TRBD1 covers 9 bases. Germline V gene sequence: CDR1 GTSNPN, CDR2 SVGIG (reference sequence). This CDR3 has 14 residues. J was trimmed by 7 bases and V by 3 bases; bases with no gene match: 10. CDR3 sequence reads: CAWSPGTGTGEQYF. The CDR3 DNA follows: TGTGCCTGGAGCCCGGGGACAGGGACGGGGGAGCAGTACTTC.

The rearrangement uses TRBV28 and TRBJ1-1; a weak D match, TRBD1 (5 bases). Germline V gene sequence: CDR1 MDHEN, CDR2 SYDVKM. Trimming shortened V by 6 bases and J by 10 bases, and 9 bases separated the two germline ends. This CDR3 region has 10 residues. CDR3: CASRGLGAFF. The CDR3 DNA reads TGTGCCAGCAGGGGGCTCGGAGCTTTCTTT.

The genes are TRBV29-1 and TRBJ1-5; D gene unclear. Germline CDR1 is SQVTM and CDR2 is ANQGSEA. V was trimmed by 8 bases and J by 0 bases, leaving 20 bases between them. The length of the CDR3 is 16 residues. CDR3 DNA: TGCAGCCTGGTCACGCGGTTAGGTTATAGCAATCAGCCCCAGCATTTT. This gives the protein CSLVTRLGYSNQPQHF.

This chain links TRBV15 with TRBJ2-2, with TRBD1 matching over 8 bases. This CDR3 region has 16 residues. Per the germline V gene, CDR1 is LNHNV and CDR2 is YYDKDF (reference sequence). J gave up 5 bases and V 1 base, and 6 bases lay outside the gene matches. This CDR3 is CATSRGRDRWTGELFF. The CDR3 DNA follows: TGTGCCACCAGCAGAGGCAGGGACAGGTGGACCGGGGAGCTGTTTTTT. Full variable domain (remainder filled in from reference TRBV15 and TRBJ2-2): DAMVIQNPRYQVTQFGKPVTLSCSQTLNHNVMYWYQQKSSQAPKLLFHYYDKDFNNEADTPDNFQSRRPNTSFCFLDIRSPGLGDTAMYLCATSRGRDRWTGELFFGEGSRLTVL.

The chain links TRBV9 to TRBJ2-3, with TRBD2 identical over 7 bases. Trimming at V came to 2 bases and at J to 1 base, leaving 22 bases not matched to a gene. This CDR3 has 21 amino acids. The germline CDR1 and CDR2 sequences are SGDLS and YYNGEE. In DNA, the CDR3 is TGTGCCAGCAGCGTCGAGGGAGCGGGAATGTACCCCCCACGTGGCACAGATACGCAGTATTTT. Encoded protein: CASSVEGAGMYPPRGTDTQYF.

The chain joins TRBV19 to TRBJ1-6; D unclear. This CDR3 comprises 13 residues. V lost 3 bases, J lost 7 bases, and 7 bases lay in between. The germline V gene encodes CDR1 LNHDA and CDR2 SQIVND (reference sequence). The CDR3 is CASSIDGNSPLHF. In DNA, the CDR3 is TGTGCCAGTAGTATCGACGGGAATTCACCCCTCCACTTT.

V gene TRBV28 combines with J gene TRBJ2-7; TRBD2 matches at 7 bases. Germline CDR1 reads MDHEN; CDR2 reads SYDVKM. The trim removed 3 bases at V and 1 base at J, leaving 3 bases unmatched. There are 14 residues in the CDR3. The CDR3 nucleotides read TGTGCCAGCAGTTTCGGGGGACTATCCTACGAGCAGTACTTC. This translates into CASSFGGLSYEQYF.

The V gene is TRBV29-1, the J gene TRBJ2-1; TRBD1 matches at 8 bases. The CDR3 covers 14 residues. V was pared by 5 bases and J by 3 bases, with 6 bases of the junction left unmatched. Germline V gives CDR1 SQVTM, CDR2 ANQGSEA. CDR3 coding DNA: TGCAGCGTTACCGGGACAGGAGACTACAATGAGCAGTTCTTC. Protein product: CSVTGTGDYNEQFF.

DNA of the CDR3: TGTGCCAGCAGCGCTCTAATGACAGGGGCGAATCAGCCCCAGCATTTT. It encodes CASSALMTGANQPQHF. The chain couples TRBV5-8 to TRBJ1-5, with 8 bases aligning to TRBD1. This CDR3 is built from 16 residues. V gave up 4 bases and J gave up 4 bases; unmatched junction bases: 10. Germline V gene lookup returns CDR1 SGHTS and CDR2 YDEGEE.

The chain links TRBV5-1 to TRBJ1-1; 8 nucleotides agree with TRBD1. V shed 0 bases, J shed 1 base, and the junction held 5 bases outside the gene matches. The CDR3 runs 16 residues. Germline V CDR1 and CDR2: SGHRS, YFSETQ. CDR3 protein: CASSLGYRGRNTEAFF. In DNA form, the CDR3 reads TGCGCCAGCAGCTTGGGGTACAGGGGGAGGAACACTGAAGCTTTCTTT.

The CDR3: CASSVGTGGNEKLFF. CDR3 nucleotide sequence: TGTGCCAGCAGCGTCGGGACCGGGGGGAATGAAAAACTGTTTTTT. The chain couples TRBV27 to TRBJ1-4, with TRBD1 as a possible D gene (5 bases). The V end was cut by 6 bases, the J end by 5 bases, with 16 bases between. The CDR3 loop spans 15 amino acids. Germline V gives CDR1 MNHEY, CDR2 SMNVEV (reference sequence).

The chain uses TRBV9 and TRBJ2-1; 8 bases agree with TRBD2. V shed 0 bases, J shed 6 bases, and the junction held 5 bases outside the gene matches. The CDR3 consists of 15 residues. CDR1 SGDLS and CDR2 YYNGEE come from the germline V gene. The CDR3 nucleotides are TGTGCCAGCAGCGTAGGAGGACTAGCCGCCAATGAGCAGTTCTTC. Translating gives CASSVGGLAANEQFF.

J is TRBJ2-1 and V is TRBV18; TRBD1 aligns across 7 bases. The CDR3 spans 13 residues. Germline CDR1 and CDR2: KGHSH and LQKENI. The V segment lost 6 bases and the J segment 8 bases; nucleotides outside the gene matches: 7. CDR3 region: CASSLQGFDEQFF. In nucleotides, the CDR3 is TGTGCCAGCTCGCTACAGGGGTTTGATGAGCAGTTCTTC.

The CDR3 reads CASSFGQGQETQYF. The DNA for the CDR3 is TGTGCCAGCAGCTTCGGACAGGGACAAGAGACCCAGTACTTC. This chain joins TRBV5-4 and TRBJ2-5; 8 bases are a match to TRBD1. CDR3 length: 14 amino acids. Germline CDR1 and CDR2: SGHNT and YYREEE (reference sequence). J lost 2 bases, V lost 2 bases, and 2 bases had no gene match. Complete variable domain (other parts from reference TRBV5-4 and TRBJ2-5): ETGVTQSPTHLIKTRGQQVTLRCSSQSGHNTVSWYQQALGQGPQFIFQYYREEENGRGNFPPRFSGLQFPNYSSELNVNALELDDSALYLCASSFGQGQETQYFGPGTRLLVL.

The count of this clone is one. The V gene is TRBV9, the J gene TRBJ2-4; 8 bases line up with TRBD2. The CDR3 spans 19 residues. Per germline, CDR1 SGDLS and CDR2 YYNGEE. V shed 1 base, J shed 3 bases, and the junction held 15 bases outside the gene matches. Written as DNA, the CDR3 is TGTGCCAGCAGCGTATCCCCCAAGACTAGCGACTGGGACAAAAACATTCAGTACTTC. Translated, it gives CASSVSPKTSDWDKNIQYF. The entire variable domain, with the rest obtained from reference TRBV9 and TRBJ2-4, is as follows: DSGVTQTPKHLITATGQRVTLRCSPRSGDLSVYWYQQSLDQGLQFLIQYYNGEERAKGNILERFSAQQFPDLHSELNLSSLELGDSALYFCASSVSPKTSDWDKNIQYFGAGTRLSVL.